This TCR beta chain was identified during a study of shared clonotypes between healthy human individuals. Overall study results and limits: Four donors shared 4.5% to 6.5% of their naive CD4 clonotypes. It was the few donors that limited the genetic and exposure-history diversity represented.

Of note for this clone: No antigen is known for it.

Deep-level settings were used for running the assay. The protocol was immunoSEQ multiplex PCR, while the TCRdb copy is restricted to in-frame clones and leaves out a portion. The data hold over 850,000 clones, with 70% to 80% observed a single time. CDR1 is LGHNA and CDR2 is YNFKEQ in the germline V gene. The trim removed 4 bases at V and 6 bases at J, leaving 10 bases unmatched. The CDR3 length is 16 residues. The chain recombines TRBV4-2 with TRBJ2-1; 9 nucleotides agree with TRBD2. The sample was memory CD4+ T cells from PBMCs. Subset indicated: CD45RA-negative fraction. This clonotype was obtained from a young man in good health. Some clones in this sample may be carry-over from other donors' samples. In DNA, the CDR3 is TGTGCCAGCAGCCCTAGATCAGCGGGAGGATTCAATGAGCAGTTCTTC. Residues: CASSPRSAGGFNEQFF.